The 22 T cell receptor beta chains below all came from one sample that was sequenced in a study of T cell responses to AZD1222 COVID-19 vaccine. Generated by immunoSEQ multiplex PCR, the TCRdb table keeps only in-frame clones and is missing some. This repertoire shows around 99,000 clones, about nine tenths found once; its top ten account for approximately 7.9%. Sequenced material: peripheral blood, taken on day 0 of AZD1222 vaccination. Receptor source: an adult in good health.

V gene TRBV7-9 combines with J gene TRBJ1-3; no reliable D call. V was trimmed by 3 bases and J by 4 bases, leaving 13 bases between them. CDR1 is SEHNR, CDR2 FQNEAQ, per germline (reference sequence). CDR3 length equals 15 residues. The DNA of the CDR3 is TGTGCCAGCAGCTTCTCTAGGAGGTCCGGAAACACCATATATTTT. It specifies CASSFSRRSGNTIYF.

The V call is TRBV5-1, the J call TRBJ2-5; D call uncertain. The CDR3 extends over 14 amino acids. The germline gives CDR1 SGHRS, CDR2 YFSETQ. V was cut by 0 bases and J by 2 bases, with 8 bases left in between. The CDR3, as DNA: TGCGCCAGCAGCTTGGCCGGCAGTCAAGAGACCCAGTACTTC. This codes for CASSLAGSQETQYF.

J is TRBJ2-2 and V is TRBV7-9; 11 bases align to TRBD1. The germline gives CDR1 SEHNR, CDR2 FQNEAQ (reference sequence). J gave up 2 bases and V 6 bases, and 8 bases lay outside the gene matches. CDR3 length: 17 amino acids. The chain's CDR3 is CASRLTGTGGNTGELFF. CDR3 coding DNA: TGTGCCAGCAGATTGACCGGGACAGGGGGAAACACCGGGGAGCTGTTTTTT.

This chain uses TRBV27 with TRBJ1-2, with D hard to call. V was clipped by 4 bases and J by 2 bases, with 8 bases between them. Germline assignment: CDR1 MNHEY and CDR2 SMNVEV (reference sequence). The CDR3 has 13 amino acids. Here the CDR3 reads CASSSGGNYGYTF. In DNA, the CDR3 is TGTGCCAGCAGTTCGGGAGGGAACTATGGCTACACCTTC.

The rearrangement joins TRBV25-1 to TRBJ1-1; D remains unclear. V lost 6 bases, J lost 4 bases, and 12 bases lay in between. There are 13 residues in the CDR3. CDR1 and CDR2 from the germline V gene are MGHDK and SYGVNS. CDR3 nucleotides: TGTGCCAGCAGAGAGGGTGTTTTCACTGAAGCTTTCTTT. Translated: CASREGVFTEAFF.

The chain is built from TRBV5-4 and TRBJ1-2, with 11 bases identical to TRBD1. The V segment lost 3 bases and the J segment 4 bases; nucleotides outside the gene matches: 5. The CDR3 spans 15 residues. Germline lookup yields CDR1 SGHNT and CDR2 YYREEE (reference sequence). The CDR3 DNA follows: TGTGCCAGCAGCTATGGGACAGGGGGAGGCTATGGCTACACCTTC. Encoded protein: CASSYGTGGGYGYTF.

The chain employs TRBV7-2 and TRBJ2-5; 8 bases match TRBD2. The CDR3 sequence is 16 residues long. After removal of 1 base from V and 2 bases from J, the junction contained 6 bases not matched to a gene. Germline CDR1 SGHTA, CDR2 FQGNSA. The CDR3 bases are TGTGCCAGCAGCTTAGTTGGGACGGGGGGGCAAGAGACCCAGTACTTC. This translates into CASSLVGTGGQETQYF.

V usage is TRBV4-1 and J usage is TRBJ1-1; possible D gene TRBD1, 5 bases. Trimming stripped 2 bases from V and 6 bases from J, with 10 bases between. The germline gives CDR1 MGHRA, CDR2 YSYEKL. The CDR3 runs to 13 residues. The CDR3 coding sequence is TGCGCCAGCAGCCAATTAGGGGTGGCTGAAGCTTTCTTT. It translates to CASSQLGVAEAFF.

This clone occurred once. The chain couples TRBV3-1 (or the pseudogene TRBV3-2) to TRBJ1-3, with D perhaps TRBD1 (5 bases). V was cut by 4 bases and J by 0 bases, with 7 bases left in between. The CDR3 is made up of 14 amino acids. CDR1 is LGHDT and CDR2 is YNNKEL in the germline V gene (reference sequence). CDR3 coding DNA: TGTGCCAGCAGCCCCCAGGGCTCTGGAAACACCATATATTTT. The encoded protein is CASSPQGSGNTIYF.

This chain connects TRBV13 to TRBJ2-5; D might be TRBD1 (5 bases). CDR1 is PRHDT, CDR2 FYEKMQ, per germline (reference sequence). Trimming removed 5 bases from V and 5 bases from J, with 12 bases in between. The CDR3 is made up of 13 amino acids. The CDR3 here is CASSPRVRETQYF. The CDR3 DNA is TGTGCCAGCAGCCCCAGGGTCCGGGAGACCCAGTACTTC.

CDR3: CASSASGSFNEQFF. CDR3 nucleotide sequence: TGCGCCAGCAGCGCCAGCGGGAGCTTCAATGAGCAGTTCTTC. The chain employs TRBV5-1 and TRBJ2-1; 8 positions agree with TRBD2. The germline V gene encodes CDR1 SGHRS and CDR2 YFSETQ. The CDR3 is made up of 14 amino acids. V shed 4 bases, J shed 6 bases, and the junction held 6 bases outside the gene matches.

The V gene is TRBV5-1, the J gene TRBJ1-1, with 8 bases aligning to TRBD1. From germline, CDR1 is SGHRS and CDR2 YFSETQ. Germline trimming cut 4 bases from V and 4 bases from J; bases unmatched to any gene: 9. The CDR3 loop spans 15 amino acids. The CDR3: CASSPLDRGSTEAFF. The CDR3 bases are TGCGCCAGCAGCCCACTAGACAGGGGAAGCACTGAAGCTTTCTTT.

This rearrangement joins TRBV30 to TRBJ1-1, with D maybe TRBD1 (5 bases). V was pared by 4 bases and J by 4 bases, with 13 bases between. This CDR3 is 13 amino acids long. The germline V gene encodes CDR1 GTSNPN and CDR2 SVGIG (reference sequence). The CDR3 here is CAWTQPGPTEAFF. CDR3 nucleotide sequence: TGTGCCTGGACTCAACCAGGGCCCACTGAAGCTTTCTTT.

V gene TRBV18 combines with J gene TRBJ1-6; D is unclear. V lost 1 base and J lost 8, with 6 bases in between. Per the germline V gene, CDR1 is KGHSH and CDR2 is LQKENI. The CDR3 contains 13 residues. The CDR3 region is CASSPRNDSPLHF. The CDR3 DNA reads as TGTGCCAGCTCACCACGGAACGATTCACCCCTCCACTTT.

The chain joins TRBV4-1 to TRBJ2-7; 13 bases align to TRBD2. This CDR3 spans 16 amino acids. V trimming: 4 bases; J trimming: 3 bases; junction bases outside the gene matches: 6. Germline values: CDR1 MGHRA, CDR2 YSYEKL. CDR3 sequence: CASSLFGTSGIYEQYF. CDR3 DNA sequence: TGCGCCAGCAGCCTCTTCGGGACTAGCGGGATCTACGAGCAGTACTTC.

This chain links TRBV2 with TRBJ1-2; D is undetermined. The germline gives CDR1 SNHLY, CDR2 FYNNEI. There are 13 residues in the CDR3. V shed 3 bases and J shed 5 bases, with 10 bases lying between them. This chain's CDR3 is CASSEEEGYGYTF. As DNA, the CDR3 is TGTGCCAGCAGTGAGGAAGAGGGATATGGCTACACCTTC.

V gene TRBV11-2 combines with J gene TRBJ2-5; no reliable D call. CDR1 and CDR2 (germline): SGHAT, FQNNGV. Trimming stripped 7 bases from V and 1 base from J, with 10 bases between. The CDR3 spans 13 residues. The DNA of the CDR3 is TGTGCCAGCACCCTGGGCCTCCAAGAGACCCAGTACTTC. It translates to CASTLGLQETQYF.

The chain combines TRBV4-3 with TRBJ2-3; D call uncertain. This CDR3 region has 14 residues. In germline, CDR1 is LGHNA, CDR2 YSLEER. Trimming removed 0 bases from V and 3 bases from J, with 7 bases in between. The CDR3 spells CASSQDRRTDTQYF. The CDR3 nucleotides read TGCGCCAGCAGCCAAGATAGGCGTACAGATACGCAGTATTTT.

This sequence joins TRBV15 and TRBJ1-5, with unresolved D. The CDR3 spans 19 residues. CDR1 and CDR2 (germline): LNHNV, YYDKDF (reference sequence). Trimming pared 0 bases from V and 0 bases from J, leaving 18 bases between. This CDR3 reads CATSREPVVAGYSNQPQHF. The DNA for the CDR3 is TGTGCCACCAGCAGAGAGCCGGTGGTCGCCGGCTATAGCAATCAGCCCCAGCATTTT. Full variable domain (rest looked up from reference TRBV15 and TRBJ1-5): DAMVIQNPRYQVTQFGKPVTLSCSQTLNHNVMYWYQQKSSQAPKLLFHYYDKDFNNEADTPDNFQSRRPNTSFCFLDIRSPGLGDTAMYLCATSREPVVAGYSNQPQHFGDGTRLSIL.

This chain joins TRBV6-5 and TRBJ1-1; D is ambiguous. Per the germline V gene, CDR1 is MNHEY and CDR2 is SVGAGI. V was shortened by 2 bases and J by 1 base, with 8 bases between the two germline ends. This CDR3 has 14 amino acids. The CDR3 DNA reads TGTGCCAGCAGTTACACTTCGGGGAACACTGAAGCTTTCTTT. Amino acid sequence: CASSYTSGNTEAFF.

The CDR3 DNA follows: TGTGCCAGCAGCGACCCTCGTAAAGCGGGCTCCTACAATGAGCAGTTCTTC. This sequence encodes CASSDPRKAGSYNEQFF. V usage is TRBV28 and J usage is TRBJ2-1, with D possibly matching TRBD2 (6 bases). The CDR3 has 17 amino acids. With 6 bases removed from V and 0 bases from J, the gap between germline ends came to 18 bases. In germline, CDR1 is MDHEN, CDR2 SYDVKM.

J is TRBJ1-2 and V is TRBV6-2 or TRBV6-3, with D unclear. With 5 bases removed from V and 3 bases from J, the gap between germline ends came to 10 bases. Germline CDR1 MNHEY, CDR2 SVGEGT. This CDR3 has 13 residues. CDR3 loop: CASSQDGYYGYTF. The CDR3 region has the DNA TGTGCCAGCAGTCAGGACGGGTACTATGGCTACACCTTC.